Presented here are 16 T cell receptor beta chains from one specimen sequenced in a study of T cells in Graves' hyperthyroidism and ophthalmopathy. TCR beta CDR3 region amplification was performed from RNA transcripts. The study used the HTBI primer set for a first-round RT-PCR of the TCR CDR3. One entry per CDR3 protein, called by TCRdb with MiXCR from the multiplex PCR reads. The profile shows approximately 300,000 distinct CDR3 sequences, approximately 16% of them singletons. Sample: blood. All receptors derive from a man aged 25 to 40 with Graves' hyperthyroidism.

This clonotype was counted many times. The rearrangement joins TRBV7-2 to TRBJ2-1; TRBD1 or TRBD2 may be the D gene (5 bases each). Trimming cost V 6 bases and J 8 bases, with 14 bases left between them. CDR1 SGHTA and CDR2 FQGNSA come from the germline V gene. The CDR3 totals 13 residues. Written as DNA, the CDR3 is TGTGCCAGCAGTTTGGAGTCGGGGCATGAGCAGTTCTTC. Protein product: CASSLESGHEQFF.

The genes are TRBV9 and TRBJ2-2; D is undetermined. This CDR3 has 14 residues. CDR1 is SGDLS and CDR2 is YYNGEE in the germline V gene. V lost 1 base and J 3 bases, leaving 7 bases between the germline ends. CDR3 DNA: TGTGCCAGCAGCGTATTTGAAGACACCGGGGAGCTGTTTTTT. Translating it yields CASSVFEDTGELFF.

This clonotype was seen ten or more times. The gene calls are TRBV7-3 and TRBJ2-2, with D possibly matching TRBD1 (6 bases). Trimming cost V 5 bases and J 0 bases, with 7 bases left between them. CDR3 size: 14 residues. CDR1 is SGHTA and CDR2 is FQGTGA in the germline V gene. CDR3 in DNA: TGTGCCAGCAGCCGGGACACGAACACCGGGGAGCTGTTTTTT. This gives the protein CASSRDTNTGELFF.

The chain is built from TRBV7-9 and TRBJ1-1; D uncertain. Trimming left V 5 bases short and J 6 bases short, with 10 bases between. Germline V gene data show CDR1 as SEHNR and CDR2 as FQNEAQ (reference sequence). The CDR3 loop spans 12 amino acids. As DNA, the CDR3 is TGTGCCAGCAGCCGACAACAGTCTGAAGCTTTCTTT. Its protein product is CASSRQQSEAFF.

This clonotype occurred many times. The chain joins TRBV3-1 to TRBJ2-1; D unresolved. V dropped 8 bases and J dropped 4 bases, with 6 bases sitting between them. This CDR3 is built from 11 residues. The germline V gene has CDR1 LGHDT and CDR2 YNNKEL (reference sequence). CDR3 DNA sequence: TGTGCCAGCCTCGGTTACAATGAGCAGTTCTTC. Protein: CASLGYNEQFF.

This clonotype occurred many times. The rearrangement links TRBV12-3 or TRBV12-4 to TRBJ1-1; D is possibly TRBD1 (5 bases). The V end lost 3 bases, the J end lost 1 base, and 21 bases lay between the germline ends. This CDR3 has 18 amino acids. CDR3 loop: CASSLGRALNRQNTEAFF. The CDR3 DNA follows: TGTGCCAGCAGTTTGGGCAGGGCCCTGAACCGACAGAACACTGAAGCTTTCTTT.

This rearrangement joins TRBV7-6 to TRBJ2-2; weak D call: TRBD2 (6 bases). This CDR3 contains 18 residues. Trimming stripped 3 bases from V and 0 bases from J, with 17 bases between. The germline V gene encodes CDR1 SGHVS and CDR2 FNYEAQ. CDR3 sequence: CASSFVSSGASNTGELFF. The CDR3 nucleotides read TGTGCCAGCAGCTTTGTGAGTAGCGGAGCCTCGAACACCGGGGAGCTGTTTTTT. Based on the CDR3 plus reference TRBV7-6 and TRBJ2-2, the full variable domain is GAGVSQSPRYKVTKRGQDVALRCDPISGHVSLYWYRQALGQGPEFLTYFNYEAQQDKSGLPNDRFSAERPEGSISTLTIQRTEQRDSAMYRCASSFVSSGASNTGELFFGEGSRLTVL.

This clonotype has at least ten counts. The CDR3 loop is CATSDSAQGVTGELFF. Here the CDR3 DNA reads TGTGCCACCAGTGATTCAGCGCAGGGGGTCACCGGGGAGCTGTTTTTT. The chain joins TRBV24-1 to TRBJ2-2; 7 positions agree with TRBD1. Germline values: CDR1 KGHDR, CDR2 SFDVKD. V lost 2 bases, J lost 4 bases, and 6 bases stayed unmatched. The CDR3 totals 16 residues.

This clonotype was observed at least ten times. The CDR3 protein is CASSPEAASTDTQYF. The CDR3 DNA reads TGTGCCAGCAGCCCAGAAGCAGCTAGCACAGATACGCAGTATTTT. The V gene is TRBV28, the J gene TRBJ2-3, with D unresolved. This CDR3 has 15 residues. Trimming pared 6 bases from V and 0 bases from J, leaving 13 bases between. The germline V gene encodes CDR1 MDHEN and CDR2 SYDVKM.

This clonotype was detected ten times or more. The chain recombines TRBV12-3 or TRBV12-4 with TRBJ2-7; 10 bases align to TRBD1. This CDR3 has 13 residues. V lost 6 bases, J lost 6 bases, and 5 bases stayed unmatched. Here the CDR3 DNA reads TGTGCCAGCAGCCCAAGGACAGGGGGCGAGCAGTACTTC. This translates into CASSPRTGGEQYF.

The table lists this clonotype with many counts. The rearrangement joins TRBV7-2 to TRBJ2-2; perhaps TRBD2 as D (6 bases). Germline CDR1 and CDR2: SGHTA and FQGNSA. The CDR3 consists of 15 residues. Trimming took off 5 bases at V and 1 base at J, with 11 bases between the two ends. CDR3 loop: CASSPRRGNTGELFF. In nucleotides, the CDR3 is TGTGCCAGCAGCCCCCGGCGGGGGAACACCGGGGAGCTGTTTTTT.

This clonotype was recorded a few times. Here the CDR3 reads CASLSFPGQGLFRTNEKLFF. The DNA of the CDR3 is TGTGCCAGTCTCTCTTTTCCGGGACAGGGTCTTTTTAGGACTAATGAAAAACTGTTTTTT. This chain connects TRBV6-5 to TRBJ1-4; 9 nucleotides match TRBD1. Trimming removed 9 bases from V and 2 bases from J; junction bases left unmatched: 22. This CDR3 contains 20 residues. CDR1 MNHEY and CDR2 SVGAGI come from the germline V gene.

This clonotype was detected many times. This sequence joins TRBV7-3 and TRBJ2-3; the D is unclear. V shed 5 bases and J shed 5 bases, with 8 bases lying between them. The germline gives CDR1 SGHTA, CDR2 FQGTGA. The length of the CDR3 is 12 residues. CDR3: CASSPDGDTQYF. The CDR3 DNA reads as TGTGCCAGCAGCCCCGATGGAGATACGCAGTATTTT.

This clonotype was seen many times. The chain combines TRBV5-1 with TRBJ2-7; D gene ambiguous. The germline V gene has CDR1 SGHRS and CDR2 YFSETQ. This CDR3 has 15 residues. With 1 base removed from V and 3 bases from J, the gap between germline ends came to 14 bases. CDR3 DNA: TGCGCCAGCAGCTTGACACCGATGGTGGACTACGAGCAGTACTTC. Protein: CASSLTPMVDYEQYF.

This clonotype was seen ten or more times. This sequence joins TRBV18 and TRBJ1-1; D is unresolved. Germline CDR1 KGHSH, CDR2 LQKENI. V was clipped by 2 bases and J by 5 bases, with 15 bases between them. The CDR3 is 15 residues long. In nucleotides, the CDR3 is TGTGCCAGCTCACCATGGGGAGCTTTAGAGACTGAAGCTTTCTTT. Encoded protein: CASSPWGALETEAFF.

The chain is built from TRBV7-2 and TRBJ2-5, with 11 bases identical to TRBD2. Per the germline V gene, CDR1 is SGHTA and CDR2 is FQGNSA. V lost 4 bases, J lost 14 bases, and 15 bases stayed unmatched. This CDR3 comprises 15 residues. The CDR3 region has the DNA TGTGCCAGCAGCTCAGGGGGGACTAGCGGAAACCGGCGATACTTC. Translation: CASSSGGTSGNRRYF. The complete variable domain, with remaining parts taken from reference TRBV7-2 and TRBJ2-5, reads GAGVSQSPSNKVTEKGKDVELRCDPISGHTALYWYRQSLGQGLEFLIYFQGNSAPDKSGLPSDRFSAERTGGSVSTLTIQRTQQEDSAVYLCASSSGGTSGNRRYFGPGTRLLVL.